This T cell receptor (beta chain) originates from a study of blood T cells in healthy people across ages. A second PCR of 7 to 11 cycles used a sample-barcoded 5' primer and a J-beta primer mix. TCRdb re-derived calls from the 5' RACE reads in MiXCR, one entry per CDR3 protein. This sample carries roughly 800,000 distinct CDR3 sequences, roughly 60% of them seen once, and the ten largest clones take around 20%. The table lists this clonotype with a count of one. The CDR3 is made up of 13 amino acids. V was pared by 6 bases and J by 3 bases, with 11 bases between. Germline V gene sequence: CDR1 MNHNS, CDR2 SASEGT.

The chain has TRBV6-1 and TRBJ1-2; D might be TRBD1 (5 bases). The source is a young man in good health. The sequenced sample was blood. The CDR3 here is CASRETGDYGYTF. In nucleotides, the CDR3 is TGTGCCAGCAGAGAAACAGGAGACTATGGCTACACCTTC.